What follows describes a single TCR beta chain. One base away lies a much larger clone, so this may be a sequencing read error. Cells sorted as Tregs were CD4+, CD25+ and CD127-/low. After constant-region reverse-primer amplification, full-length variable regions underwent semi-nested PCR with Nested Universal Primer A. MiXCR, applied by TCRdb to the 5' RACE reads, yields one record per CDR3 protein. The table has about 42,000 distinct CDR3 sequences, 20% to 25% seen once; the top ten hold about 4.1%. CDR3 length: 15 residues. The germline CDR1 and CDR2 sequences are MNHEY and SMNVEV (reference sequence).

Sample: Tregs sorted from blood. This clonotype was sampled from a female donor with breast cancer. The J gene is TRBJ2-1, the V gene TRBV27; 10 nucleotides agree with TRBD2. In nucleotides, the CDR3 is TGTGCCGGCAGTTTACAAGCGGGAGGGATGTATGAGCAGTTCTTC. Translating it yields CAGSLQAGGMYEQFF.